This TCR beta chain appears in the sequencing data of a study of prognosis after radiotherapy for stage I lung cancer. Study at large: Radiotherapy was followed by distant metastases in a handful of patients, which appeared at a median of 7 months; about 14 patients showed no significant progression.

Genomic DNA was the source, and TCR beta CDR3 was amplified from it by two-round multiplex PCR. Individual primers that were specific to each TRBV and TRBJ gene served in first-round PCR. The second round, a PCR step, used universal primers. TCRdb recomputed calls from the multiplex PCR reads with MiXCR, one row per CDR3 protein. The profile covers about 27,000 distinct CDR3 sequences, with around 30% appearing a single time and around 32% taken by the ten largest. This clonotype was seen many times. Sequencing used PBMCs, obtained before or after stereotactic body radiation therapy (not recorded which). The clonotype originates from a donor aged 50 or older with non-small cell lung cancer.

This CDR3 is CASSMRDSFANTGELFF. CDR3 in DNA: TGTGCCAGTAGTATGAGGGACTCCTTCGCGAACACCGGGGAGCTGTTTTTT. The chain combines TRBV19 with TRBJ2-2; D might be TRBD2 (6 bases). The CDR3 loop spans 17 amino acids. The V gene's germline CDR1 is LNHDA and CDR2 SQIVND (reference sequence). Trimming took 3 bases from V and 0 from J, leaving 14 bases between them. Using reference TRBV19 and TRBJ2-2 for the parts outside the CDR3, the full variable domain is DGGITQSPKYLFRKEGQNVTLSCEQNLNHDAMYWYRQDPGQGLRLIYYSQIVNDFQKGDIAEGYSVSREKKESFPLTVTSAQKNPTAFYLCASSMRDSFANTGELFFGEGSRLTVL.